The rows below give T cell receptor beta chains drawn from one sample of a study of cytomegalovirus exposure and HLA in healthy donors. The table came from immunoSEQ multiplex PCR; TCRdb's copy has only in-frame clones and leaves some out. The sample has 180,000 or so clones, roughly nine tenths seen once. Sequencing was performed on PBMCs. The receptors were gathered from a man younger than 45 in good health and CMV-seropositive. CDR3s include the opening cysteine and the closing phenylalanine or tryptophan. Each record gives: J gene, V gene, clone size, D gene, CDR3 protein, CDR3 DNA. D genes are given only for firm matches. Where a row states a size, it is once, few, many or the class of an expanded clone; other rows omit it.

>TRBJ2-3|TRBV5-1|.|TRBD2
CASSPMSGGWNTQYF
TGCGCCAGCAGCCCCATGTCGGGGGGGTGGAATACGCAGTATTTT
>TRBJ2-7|TRBV12-5|.|TRBD2
CASGLPGGEPYEQYF
TGTGCTAGTGGTCTCCCGGGGGGGGAGCCCTACGAGCAGTACTTC
>TRBJ1-5|TRBV5-1|.|TRBD1
CASSPGGGSNQPQHF
TGCGCCAGCAGCCCAGGGGGCGGGAGCAATCAGCCCCAGCATTTT
>TRBJ2-2|TRBV5-1|once|.
CASRDLLALNTGELFF
TGCGCCAGCAGAGATCTCCTAGCACTGAACACCGGGGAGCTGTTTTTT
>TRBJ1-2|TRBV5-6|.|.
CASSLRPRTSSGYGYTF
TGTGCCAGCAGCTTGAGGCCGAGGACGAGTAGTGGCTATGGCTACACCTTC
>TRBJ2-1|TRBV7-2|.|.
CASSSPAGGEQFF
TGTGCCAGCAGCTCCCCCGCTGGTGGGGAGCAGTTCTTC
>TRBJ2-7|TRBV29-1|.|TRBD2
CSVVGGRYEQYF
TGCAGCGTGGTGGGAGGGAGGTACGAGCAGTACTTC
>TRBJ2-1|TRBV7-9|.|.
CASSLVAGSYNEQFF
TGTGCCAGCAGCTTAGTTGCGGGGAGTTACAATGAGCAGTTCTTC
>TRBJ2-7|TRBV2|.|.
CASSEDSRYDYEQYF
TGTGCCAGCAGTGAAGACTCCAGGTACGACTACGAGCAGTACTTC
>TRBJ2-2|TRBV27|.|.
CATGRDFATGELFF
TGTGCCACCGGCCGGGACTTTGCCACCGGGGAGCTGTTTTTT
>TRBJ1-1|TRBV2|.|TRBD1
CARGGVQTSEAFF
TGTGCCCGAGGGGGCGTGCAGACTTCTGAAGCTTTCTTT
>TRBJ1-5|TRBV5-6|.|.
CASSLVGQNNQPQHF
TGTGCCAGCAGCTTGGTTGGGCAGAACAATCAGCCCCAGCATTTT
>TRBJ2-7|TRBV11-3|.|.
CASSFGFTPGYEQYF
TGTGCCAGCAGCTTCGGATTCACTCCAGGCTACGAGCAGTACTTC
>TRBJ2-3|TRBV5-1|.|TRBD2
CASSLDSLAGGTDTQYF
TGCGCCAGCAGCTTGGATTCTCTAGCGGGGGGGACAGATACGCAGTATTTT
>TRBJ2-7|TRBV18|once|.
CASSPSTSREQYF
TGTGCCAGCTCACCATCCACAAGTCGAGAGCAGTACTTC
>TRBJ2-7|TRBV10-3|many|.
CAIGPSASYEQYF
TGTGCCATCGGGCCTAGCGCATCCTACGAGCAGTACTTC
>TRBJ2-3|TRBV9|.|TRBD2
CASHGGLATDTQYF
TGTGCCAGCCATGGGGGACTAGCCACAGATACGCAGTATTTT
>TRBJ1-2|TRBV6-1|.|.
CASSDWSPNYGYTF
TGTGCCAGCAGTGATTGGAGTCCTAACTATGGCTACACCTTC
>TRBJ2-1|TRBV5-6|.|.
CASRNEGGQYNEQFF
TGTGCCAGCAGAAATGAAGGGGGACAATACAATGAGCAGTTCTTC
>TRBJ2-3|TRBV6-6|.|.
CASTGLGESDTQYF
TGTGCCAGCACCGGGCTAGGTGAATCAGATACGCAGTATTTT
>TRBJ2-1|TRBV12-5|.|TRBD2
CASGPSGSGRRVDEQFF
TGTGCTAGTGGTCCCTCGGGTAGCGGGAGAAGAGTCGATGAGCAGTTCTTC
>TRBJ2-7|TRBV11-1|.|.
CASRRQGGLEQYF
TGTGCCAGCAGGAGGCAGGGGGGCCTAGAGCAGTACTTC
>TRBJ1-5|TRBV11-2|.|TRBD1
CASSSTGGRQPQHF
TGTGCCAGCAGCTCGACAGGGGGTAGGCAGCCCCAGCATTTT
>TRBJ2-7|TRBV19|.|.
CASTAWGSPYEQYF
TGTGCCAGTACCGCATGGGGCTCCCCCTACGAGCAGTACTTC
>TRBJ2-7|TRBV4-1|many|.
CASSQDFDEQYF
TGCGCCAGCAGCCAAGATTTCGACGAGCAGTACTTC
>TRBJ2-3|TRBV4-1|medium-sized|.
CASSSQRFGGPTDTQYF
TGCGCCAGCAGCTCCCAACGATTCGGGGGGCCGACAGATACGCAGTATTTT
>TRBJ1-1|TRBV5-6|.|TRBD1
CASSFRDRTNTEAFF
TGTGCCAGCAGCTTTAGGGACAGGACGAACACTGAAGCTTTCTTT
>TRBJ2-1|TRBV11-3|.|TRBD2
CASSLGFEGAASGRPNEQFF
TGTGCCAGCAGCTTAGGGTTTGAGGGGGCGGCTAGCGGGAGACCGAATGAGCAGTTCTTC
>TRBJ1-5|TRBV7-6|.|.
CASSFGSNQPQHF
TGTGCCAGCAGCTTTGGAAGCAATCAGCCCCAGCATTTT
>TRBJ2-2|TRBV29-1|.|.
CSVDKQNTGELFF
TGCAGCGTTGATAAGCAAAACACCGGGGAGCTGTTTTTT
>TRBJ2-3|TRBV2|.|TRBD2
CASSWLAGGDTQYF
TGTGCCAGCAGTTGGCTAGCGGGGGGCGATACGCAGTATTTT
>TRBJ2-7|TRBV14|.|.
CASSQDLTGGDEQYF
TGTGCCAGCAGCCAAGATTTAACAGGAGGGGACGAGCAGTACTTC
>TRBJ2-2|TRBV11-3|.|.
CASSYLSAGELFF
TGTGCCAGCAGCTACCTTAGTGCCGGGGAGCTGTTTTTT
>TRBJ2-1|TRBV5-4|.|.
CASSWQGDEQFF
TGTGCCAGCAGTTGGCAGGGTGATGAGCAGTTCTTC
>TRBJ2-2|TRBV2|.|TRBD1
CASKNRGSNTGELFF
TGTGCCAGCAAGAACAGGGGCTCGAACACCGGGGAGCTGTTTTTT
>TRBJ2-1|TRBV7-6|.|.
CASSQPAGTEMNNEQFF
TGTGCCAGCAGTCAACCCGCCGGGACGGAAATGAACAATGAGCAGTTCTTC
>TRBJ2-4|TRBV4-2|.|.
CASSPDWLKYF
TGTGCCAGCAGTCCGGACTGGTTAAAGTACTTC
>TRBJ2-7|TRBV6-1|.|.
CASSGRGQGAWEQYF
TGTGCCAGCAGTGGCCGGGGTCAGGGCGCTTGGGAGCAGTACTTC
>TRBJ2-5|TRBV27|once|.
CASGPPQETQYF
TGTGCCAGCGGCCCCCCCCAAGAGACCCAGTACTTC
>TRBJ1-6|TRBV4-3|.|TRBD1
CASSQGTGNNSPLHF
TGCGCCAGCAGCCAAGGGACAGGGAATAATTCACCCCTCCACTTT
>TRBJ1-1|TRBV4-3|.|TRBD1
CASSQARGRTEAFF
TGCGCCAGCAGCCAAGCCAGGGGGCGCACTGAAGCTTTCTTT
>TRBJ1-5|TRBV15|.|.
CATRTGRDHQPQHF
TGTGCCACCCGAACGGGACGGGACCATCAGCCCCAGCATTTT
>TRBJ2-7|TRBV5-1|once|.
CASSLGWGAYEQYF
TGCGCCAGCAGCTTGGGCTGGGGCGCCTACGAGCAGTACTTC
>TRBJ2-5|TRBV9|.|.
CASSVANGRTETQYF
TGTGCCAGCAGCGTAGCCAACGGGAGAACAGAGACCCAGTACTTC
>TRBJ1-3|TRBV28|.|.
CASSLSSGVDTIYF
TGTGCCAGCAGTTTATCCTCCGGGGTGGACACCATATATTTT